The source of this T cell receptor (beta chain) is a study of blood T cell repertoires in COVID-19. Overall study context: From the United States, Italy and Spain came samples of acute and convalescent COVID-19. T cells, B-cell-depleted T cells, or PBMCs supplied cDNA or gDNA.

Seattle patients were enrolled during active infection and followed longitudinally. In the source study's methods: Amplified reference gene primers provided the basis for estimating nucleated cell counts. The protocol was immunoSEQ multiplex PCR, while the TCRdb copy is restricted to in-frame clones and leaves out a portion. The DNA was the basis for D and trimming; V, J and clone size are from that table. The repertoire holds 400,000 to 450,000 clones, with about 90% as singletons. The receptor's source is a man younger than 30 with COVID-19, enrolled during active disease. Sequences were obtained from peripheral blood.

CDR3 in DNA: TGTGCCACCAGCAGAGGCCGGGACACCTACGAGCAGTACTTC. It codes for CATSRGRDTYEQYF. The V and J genes are TRBV15 and TRBJ2-7, with a tentative D call TRBD1 (6 bases). Germline CDR1 LNHNV, CDR2 YYDKDF (reference sequence). This CDR3 is built from 14 residues. Trimming took off 1 base at V and 2 bases at J, with 9 bases between the two ends.